The following is a TCR beta chain sequence with its context. Its target is not known. Germline CDR1 reads SNHLY; CDR2 reads FYNNEI. Unmatched junction bases numbered 6, after V lost 4 bases and J lost 6 bases. The CDR3 contains 14 residues. The entry originates in a study of cytomegalovirus exposure and HLA in healthy donors. Study-wide findings and caveats: Researchers catalogued 150 or so TCR beta chains as cytomegalovirus-associated. With high specificity and sensitivity, the classifier reportedly diagnosed cytomegalovirus status.

Produced via immunoSEQ multiplex PCR; TCRdb's table is partial and in-frame only. This sample has some 140,000 clones, with around 85% found just once. This sequence was found in a man aged 18 to 30 in good health and CMV-seronegative. The sequenced sample consisted of PBMCs. The V gene is TRBV2, the J gene TRBJ1-5; 7 bases match TRBD1. Here the CDR3 reads CASSGDRVGQPQHF. The CDR3 coding sequence is TGTGCCAGCAGTGGTGACAGGGTCGGTCAGCCCCAGCATTTT. Based on the CDR3 plus reference TRBV2 and TRBJ1-5, the full variable domain is EPEVTQTPSHQVTQMGQEVILRCVPISNHLYFYWYRQILGQKVEFLVSFYNNEISEKSEIFDDQFSVERPDGSNFTLKIRSTKLEDSAMYFCASSGDRVGQPQHFGDGTRLSIL.